The next 2 T cell receptor beta chains were all read from a single sample in a study of identifying expanded T cells in peripheral blood (dated by TCRdb to between 2019 and 2020). Library prep was done by the immunoSEQ multiplex PCR assay. The source is immuneACCESS, and TCRdb retained only in-frame sequences with V and J called. Part of the clones is not carried over; for the studies checked, unresolved V genes explain less than half of this, and the remainder is unexplained. In all, the sample holds about 85,000 clones, and approximately 90% of those were seen once. Jointly, the top ten make up around 2.8% of the sample. Sequencing was done on a sample of blood. The receptors come from a person between 18 and 70 years old in good health.

The genes are TRBV10-2 and TRBJ2-5; the D is unclear. The CDR3 spans 11 residues. CDR1 and CDR2 (germline): WSHSY, SAAADI. The germline V and J ends were trimmed by 2 bases and 7 bases, with 5 bases remaining between them. As DNA, the CDR3 is TGCGCCAGCAGTGAGATGGGGACCCAGTACTTC. Its protein product is CASSEMGTQYF.

V gene TRBV10-3 combines with J gene TRBJ2-2; D not certain. Trimming cost V 4 bases and J 8 bases, with 20 bases left between them. The CDR3 runs to 16 residues. The V gene's germline CDR1 is ENHRY and CDR2 SYGVKD. Written as DNA, the CDR3 is TGTGCCATCAGTGGGACGGATCCGAGAGAGTCAGGGGAGCTGTTTTTT. Its protein is CAISGTDPRESGELFF.